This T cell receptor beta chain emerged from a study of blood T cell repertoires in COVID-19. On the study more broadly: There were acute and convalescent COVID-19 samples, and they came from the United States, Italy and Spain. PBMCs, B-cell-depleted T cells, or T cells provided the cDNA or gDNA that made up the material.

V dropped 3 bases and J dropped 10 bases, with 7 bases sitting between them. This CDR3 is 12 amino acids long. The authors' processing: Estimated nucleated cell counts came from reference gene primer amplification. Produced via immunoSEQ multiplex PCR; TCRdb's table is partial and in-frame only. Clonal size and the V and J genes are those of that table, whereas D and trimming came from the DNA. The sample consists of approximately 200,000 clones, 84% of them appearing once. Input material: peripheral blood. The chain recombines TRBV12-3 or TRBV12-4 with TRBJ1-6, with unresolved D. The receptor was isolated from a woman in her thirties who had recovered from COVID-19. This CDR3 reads CASSFESSPLHF. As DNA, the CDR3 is TGTGCCAGCAGTTTTGAAAGCTCACCCCTCCACTTT.